This entry lists 20 T cell receptor beta chains sequenced from one sample in a study of Ad26.COV2.S vaccination and SARS-CoV-2 variants. Data came from immunoSEQ multiplex PCR; TCRdb stores just in-frame clones and leaves some out. Among roughly 320,000 clones listed, just under 85% were seen once. The sample's treatment: about 20 received Ad26.COV2.S at low or high dose, single or two shots; five or six received placebo; per-sample allocation not given. Sampling took place 63 days after the first vaccine or placebo injection. Sequencing used peripheral blood, obtained in a trial of Ad26.COV2.S vaccine versus placebo. These receptor sequences come from a person between 18 and 60 years old who received the Ad26.COV2.S COVID-19 vaccine or a placebo.

The rearrangement links TRBV2 to TRBJ2-7; tentatively, D is TRBD1 (5 bases). The V and J ends lost 7 bases and 0 bases respectively, with 22 bases between them. CDR1 SNHLY and CDR2 FYNNEI come from the germline V gene. CDR3 size: 17 residues. This CDR3 reads CASISDTGLRRSYEQYF. Here the CDR3 DNA reads TGTGCCAGCATATCGGACACAGGTCTTCGGCGCTCCTACGAGCAGTACTTC.

The chain links TRBV5-1 to TRBJ2-3, with 8 positions matching TRBD1. The CDR3 is 16 amino acids. Germline V gene sequence: CDR1 SGHRS, CDR2 YFSETQ. J gave up 5 bases and V 0 bases, and 8 bases lay outside the gene matches. The CDR3 DNA sequence: TGCGCCAGCAGCTTGGCCCCAGGGGGCATTGAAGATACGCAGTATTTT. Its translation is CASSLAPGGIEDTQYF.

This chain links TRBV6-5 with TRBJ2-7, with D tentatively TRBD1 or TRBD2 (5 bases each). Germline CDR1 MNHEY, CDR2 SVGAGI. The V and J ends lost 4 bases and 2 bases respectively, with 9 bases between them. The CDR3 covers 13 residues. Here the CDR3 reads CASSWDGTYEQYF. The CDR3 coding sequence is TGTGCCAGCAGTTGGGACGGAACCTACGAGCAGTACTTC.

V and J are TRBV5-1 and TRBJ2-1; D not certain. With 4 bases removed from V and 8 bases from J, the gap between germline ends came to 7 bases. CDR1 and CDR2 from the germline V gene are SGHRS and YFSETQ. The CDR3 covers 11 residues. CDR3 protein: CASSPHHEQFF. For the CDR3, the DNA is TGCGCCAGCAGCCCACACCATGAGCAGTTCTTC.

The chain links TRBV4-1 to TRBJ1-1; D is ambiguous. Germline CDR1 MGHRA, CDR2 YSYEKL. CDR3 length equals 15 residues. With 0 bases removed from V and 5 bases from J, the gap between germline ends came to 13 bases. In DNA form, the CDR3 reads TGCGCCAGCAGCCAAGATGGGCTAGGGAGGACTGAAGCTTTCTTT. It yields the protein CASSQDGLGRTEAFF.

In the case of this clone: This sample includes further DNA sequences coding for the same CDR3. V is TRBV3-1 (or the pseudogene TRBV3-2) and J is TRBJ2-3; no reliable D call. The CDR3 length is 13 residues. The V and J ends lost 1 base and 1 base respectively, with 3 bases between them. CDR1 is LGHDT, CDR2 YNNKEL, per germline (reference sequence). The CDR3 sequence: CASSQGGTDTQYF. The CDR3 nucleotides are TGTGCCAGCAGCCAAGGGGGCACAGATACGCAGTATTTT.

The genes are TRBV28 and TRBJ1-2; no clear D. The V gene lost 2 bases and the J gene lost 0 bases, with 10 bases spanning the gap. CDR3 length: 15 amino acids. The germline V gene has CDR1 MDHEN and CDR2 SYDVKM. The CDR3 reads CASSLTAASNYGYTF. The CDR3 DNA reads TGTGCCAGCAGTTTAACGGCAGCCTCTAACTATGGCTACACCTTC.

This clone was seen once. V gene TRBV28 combines with J gene TRBJ1-2; 7 bases line up with TRBD1. The length of the CDR3 is 14 residues. Trimming at V came to 5 bases and at J to 4 bases, leaving 7 bases not matched to a gene. CDR1 and CDR2 from the germline V gene are MDHEN and SYDVKM. CDR3 protein: CASSPPRGIYGYTF. In DNA, the CDR3 is TGTGCCAGCAGTCCCCCCAGGGGGATCTATGGCTACACCTTC.

The gene calls are TRBV6-6 and TRBJ2-5; possibly TRBD1 or TRBD2 for D (6 bases each). The CDR3 is 14 residues long. Germline CDR1 reads MNHNY; CDR2 reads SVGAGI (reference sequence). With 0 bases removed from V and 5 bases from J, the gap between germline ends came to 10 bases. The DNA for the CDR3 is TGTGCCAGCAGTTACTCCCGGGGGCTGGAGACCCAGTACTTC. It encodes CASSYSRGLETQYF.

This chain links TRBV11-1 with TRBJ1-4, with a tentative D call TRBD1 (6 bases). V was trimmed by 5 bases and J by 8 bases, leaving 15 bases between them. The CDR3 covers 14 residues. Germline CDR1 SGHAT, CDR2 FQDESV (reference sequence). The CDR3 loop reads CASSPGHKGEKLFF. The CDR3 DNA reads TGTGCCAGCAGCCCGGGACACAAGGGAGAAAAACTGTTTTTT. Looking up the rest from reference TRBV11-1 and TRBJ1-4 gives the full variable domain: EAEVAQSPRYKITEKSQAVAFWCDPISGHATLYWYRQILGQGPELLVQFQDESVVDDSQLPKDRFSAERLKGVDSTLKIQPAELGDSAMYLCASSPGHKGEKLFFGSGTQLSVL.

This chain connects TRBV6-4 to TRBJ2-1, with 11 positions matching TRBD2. Germline CDR1 MRHNA, CDR2 SNTAGT. Germline trimming cut 0 bases from V and 9 bases from J; bases unmatched to any gene: 4. The CDR3 length is 15 residues. For the CDR3, the DNA is TGTGCCAGCAGTGACTCTAGCGGGGGGGCCCTTGAGCAGTTCTTC. Amino acids: CASSDSSGGALEQFF.

This clone was observed a few times. The CDR3 region has the DNA TGTGCCAGCAGTTGGCCGGCGGGGGGGCCGGACACCGGGGAGCTGTTTTTT. This encodes CASSWPAGGPDTGELFF. This chain connects TRBV6-2 or TRBV6-3 to TRBJ2-2, with 9 bases lining up with TRBD2. The J segment lost 3 bases and the V segment lost 4 bases, leaving 9 bases of the junction unmatched. The CDR3 is 17 residues long. From germline, CDR1 is MNHEY and CDR2 SVGEGT.

The chain links TRBV4-2 to TRBJ2-7; 8 nucleotides line up with TRBD1. The CDR3 loop spans 15 amino acids. Germline CDR1 is LGHNA and CDR2 is YNFKEQ. V was clipped by 1 base and J by 5 bases; unmatched bases: 7. The CDR3 nucleotides are TGTGCCAGCAGCCAAGTACGGGCAGGGGGCCACGAGCAGTACTTC. As protein: CASSQVRAGGHEQYF.

This clone has more than one count but fewer than ten. This sequence joins TRBV5-6 and TRBJ1-2; D is unclear. Germline loops: CDR1 SGHDT, CDR2 YYEEEE. Trimming pared 0 bases from V and 3 bases from J, leaving 12 bases between. The CDR3 extends over 15 amino acids. The CDR3 DNA reads as TGTGCCAGCAGCTTGGGGTCCGTCAGATACTATGGCTACACCTTC. Translation gives CASSLGSVRYYGYTF.

CDR3: CSVKTDRENTEAFF. In nucleotides, the CDR3 is TGCAGCGTTAAAACCGACAGGGAGAACACTGAAGCTTTCTTT. This sequence joins TRBV29-1 and TRBJ1-1; 7 bases agree with TRBD1. J gave up 1 base and V 5 bases, and 7 bases lay outside the gene matches. The germline V gene has CDR1 SQVTM and CDR2 ANQGSEA. The CDR3 spans 14 residues.

The chain joins TRBV6-5 to TRBJ2-7, with a weak D call TRBD2 (6 bases). The germline V gene encodes CDR1 MNHEY and CDR2 SVGAGI. Trimming stripped 8 bases from V and 3 bases from J, with 14 bases between. The CDR3 consists of 13 residues. In DNA form, the CDR3 reads TGTGCCAGCGGCTCGTCCGGGGGCTACGAGCAGTACTTC. It is translated as CASGSSGGYEQYF.

This rearrangement joins TRBV18 to TRBJ2-7; no reliable D call. This CDR3 has 13 residues. The germline V gene has CDR1 KGHSH and CDR2 LQKENI. V was shortened by 0 bases and J by 7 bases, with 10 bases between the two germline ends. The CDR3 is CASSPPNSEEQYF. The CDR3 DNA sequence: TGTGCCAGCTCACCACCGAACAGTGAAGAGCAGTACTTC.

The J gene is TRBJ2-7, the V gene TRBV6-5, with D unresolved. V was pared by 7 bases and J by 5 bases, with 9 bases between. CDR3 length equals 11 residues. Germline V gene sequence: CDR1 MNHEY, CDR2 SVGAGI. In DNA form, the CDR3 reads TGTGCCAGCACTCGGACGGACGAGCAGTACTTC. Residues: CASTRTDEQYF.

The V call is TRBV7-3, the J call TRBJ2-3, with TRBD2 as a possible D gene (5 bases). Germline V gives CDR1 SGHTA, CDR2 FQGTGA. The CDR3 runs to 14 residues. With 7 bases removed from V and 2 bases from J, the gap between germline ends came to 13 bases. CDR3 residues: CASKEDGPTDTQYF. CDR3 DNA sequence: TGTGCCAGCAAGGAGGACGGTCCCACAGATACGCAGTATTTT.

This clone was seen a few times. This chain links TRBV30 with TRBJ1-2; D is undetermined. In germline, CDR1 is GTSNPN, CDR2 SVGIG (reference sequence). V was trimmed by 0 bases and J by 8 bases, leaving 10 bases between them. This CDR3 has 12 residues. This chain's CDR3 is CAWSVYLGGYTF. The CDR3 DNA is TGTGCCTGGAGTGTCTATCTGGGGGGCTACACCTTC.